What follows is one T cell receptor beta chain and its context. Antigen: not known. Unique molecular identifiers had been added to the TCR beta cDNA libraries. Some 450,000 cDNA molecules were recovered from an input of roughly 0.95 to 11 million T cells. TCRdb re-derived calls from the PCR reads in MiXCR, one entry per CDR3 protein. The table lists about 540,000 distinct CDR3 sequences, around 36% of them singletons. This entry is derived from a study of post-analysis software for immune sequencing data. Study information: Disease courses included relapsing-remitting, secondary progressive and progressive-relapsing multiple sclerosis.

Study-level results: When compared against controls, multiple sclerosis patients showed significantly lower normalized Chao1 diversity. The authors found that F measure strongly co-clustered same-batch samples. TRBV5-6, TRBV5-1 and TRBV20-1 were among roughly 5 TRBV segments more frequent in patients than controls.

The ends lost 4 bases at V and 4 bases at J; junction bases unmatched: 11. Germline assignment: CDR1 SGDLS and CDR2 YYNGEE. The CDR3 is 15 residues long. Sequencing was done on a sample of blood. The TCR sequence derives from a girl aged 2-17 years with multiple sclerosis. The J gene is TRBJ2-7, the V gene TRBV9; 7 bases are shared with TRBD1. The CDR3 nucleotides are TGTGCCAGCAGCCTCGTTCCCGGGACAGCTTACGAGCAGTACTTC. This sequence encodes CASSLVPGTAYEQYF.